The sequence of this T cell receptor (beta chain) was determined in a study of cytomegalovirus exposure and HLA in healthy donors. Overall study context: Some 85 million unique TCRs from HLA-typed donors were held in an early data release.

60 Vbeta and 13 Jbeta primers were used in PCR. TCRdb's copy holds only in-frame clones and misses some; the assay was immunoSEQ multiplex PCR. In all, the sample yields 130,000 or so clones. Study-wide points: The productive fraction for most TCR beta V segments was about 90% or about 30% in an earlier analysis. An assumption of roughly uniform sequencing depth across donors underlay the presence/absence analyses.

Trimming stripped 1 base from V and 6 bases from J, with 7 bases between. CDR1 and CDR2 (germline): MNHNS, SASEGT. This CDR3 is 12 amino acids long. Of note for this clone: The antigen is undetermined.

Donors counted as nominally healthy when sampled, yet unrecorded immune exposures were likely. This sequence joins TRBV6-1 and TRBJ2-7, with a possible D match to TRBD2 (5 bases). This TCR derives from a woman between 40 and 55 years old in good health and CMV-seropositive. Sequencing input: PBMCs. CDR3 residues: CASSEGGFEQYF. The CDR3 nucleotides read TGTGCCAGCAGTGAAGGAGGGTTCGAGCAGTACTTC.